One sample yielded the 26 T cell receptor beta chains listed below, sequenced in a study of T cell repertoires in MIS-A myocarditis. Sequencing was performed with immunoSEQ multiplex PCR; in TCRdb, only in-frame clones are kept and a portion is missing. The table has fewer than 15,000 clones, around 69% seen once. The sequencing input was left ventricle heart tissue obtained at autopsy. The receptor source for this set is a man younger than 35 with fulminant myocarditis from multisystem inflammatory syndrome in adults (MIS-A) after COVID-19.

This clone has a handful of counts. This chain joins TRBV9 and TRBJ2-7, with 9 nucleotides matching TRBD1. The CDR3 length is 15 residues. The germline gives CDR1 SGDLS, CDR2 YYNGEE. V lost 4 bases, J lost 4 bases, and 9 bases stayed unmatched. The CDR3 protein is CASSPRVQGAYEQYF. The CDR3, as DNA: TGTGCCAGCAGCCCTAGGGTACAGGGGGCTTACGAGCAGTACTTC.

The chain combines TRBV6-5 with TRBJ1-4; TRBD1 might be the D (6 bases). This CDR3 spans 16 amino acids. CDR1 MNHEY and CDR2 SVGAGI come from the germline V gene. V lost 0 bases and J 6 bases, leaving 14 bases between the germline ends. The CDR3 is CASSYSIGGADEKLFF. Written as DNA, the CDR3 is TGTGCCAGCAGTTACTCGATCGGGGGGGCGGATGAAAAACTGTTTTTT.

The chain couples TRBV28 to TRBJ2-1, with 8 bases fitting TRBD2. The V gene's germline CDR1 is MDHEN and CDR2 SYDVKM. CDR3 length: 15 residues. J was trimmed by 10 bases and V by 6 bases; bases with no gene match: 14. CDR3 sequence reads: CASRRAGTRNTEQFF. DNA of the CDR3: TGTGCCAGCAGACGAGCCGGGACTAGAAACACCGAGCAGTTCTTC.

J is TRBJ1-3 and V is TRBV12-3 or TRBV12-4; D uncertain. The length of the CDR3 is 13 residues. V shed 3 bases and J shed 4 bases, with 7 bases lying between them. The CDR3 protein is CASSFAGGNTIYF. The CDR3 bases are TGTGCCAGCAGTTTTGCGGGAGGAAACACCATATATTTT.

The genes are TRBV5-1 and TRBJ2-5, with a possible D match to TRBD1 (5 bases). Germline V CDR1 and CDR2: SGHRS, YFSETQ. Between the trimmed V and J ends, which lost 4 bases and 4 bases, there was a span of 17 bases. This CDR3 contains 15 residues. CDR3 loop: CASSVQGFKGETQYF. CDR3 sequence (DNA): TGCGCCAGCAGCGTCCAGGGTTTTAAGGGAGAGACCCAGTACTTC.

The CDR3 is CASSRGQSLYNEQFF. CDR3 nucleotides: TGTGCCAGCAGCCGGGGACAGAGTCTTTACAATGAGCAGTTCTTC. This chain joins TRBV3-1 (or the pseudogene TRBV3-2) and TRBJ2-1; 7 bases agree with TRBD1. The CDR3 sequence is 15 residues long. Germline CDR1 is LGHDT and CDR2 is YNNKEL (reference sequence). V lost 4 bases, J lost 4 bases, and 7 bases stayed unmatched.

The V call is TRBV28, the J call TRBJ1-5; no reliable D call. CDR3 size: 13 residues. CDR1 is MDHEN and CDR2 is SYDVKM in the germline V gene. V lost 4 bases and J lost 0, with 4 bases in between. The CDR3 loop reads CASSWGSNQPQHF. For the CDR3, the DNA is TGTGCCAGCAGTTGGGGTAGCAATCAGCCCCAGCATTTT.

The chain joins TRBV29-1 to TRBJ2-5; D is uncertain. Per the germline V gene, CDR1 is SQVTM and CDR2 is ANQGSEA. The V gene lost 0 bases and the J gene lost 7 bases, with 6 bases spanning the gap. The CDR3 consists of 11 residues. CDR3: CSVEEPPTQYF. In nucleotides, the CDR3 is TGCAGCGTTGAAGAGCCCCCGACCCAGTACTTC.

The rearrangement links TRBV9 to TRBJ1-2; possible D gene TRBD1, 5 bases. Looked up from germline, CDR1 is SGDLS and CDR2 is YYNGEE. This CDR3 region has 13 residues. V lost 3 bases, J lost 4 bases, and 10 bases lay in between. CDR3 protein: CASSAGGFYGYTF. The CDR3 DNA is TGTGCCAGCAGCGCGGGGGGTTTCTATGGCTACACCTTC.

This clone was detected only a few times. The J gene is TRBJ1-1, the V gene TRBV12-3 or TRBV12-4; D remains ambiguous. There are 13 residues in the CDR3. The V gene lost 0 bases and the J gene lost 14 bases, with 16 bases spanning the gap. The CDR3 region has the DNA TGTGCCAGCAGTTTAGCGACGGTCCCCCGGCGGTTCTTT. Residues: CASSLATVPRRFF.

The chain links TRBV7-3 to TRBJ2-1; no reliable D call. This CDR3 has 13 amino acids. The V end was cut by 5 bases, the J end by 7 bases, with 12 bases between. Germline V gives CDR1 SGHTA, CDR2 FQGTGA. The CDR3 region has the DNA TGTGCCAGCAGCGTATTAGTGGGGAATGAGCAGTTCTTC. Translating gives CASSVLVGNEQFF.

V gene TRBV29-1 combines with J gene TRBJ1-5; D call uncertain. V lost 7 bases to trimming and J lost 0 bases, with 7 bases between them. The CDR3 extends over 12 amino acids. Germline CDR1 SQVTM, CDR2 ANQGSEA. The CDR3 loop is CSAAYSNQPQHF. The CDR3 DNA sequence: TGCAGCGCCGCGTATAGCAATCAGCCCCAGCATTTT.

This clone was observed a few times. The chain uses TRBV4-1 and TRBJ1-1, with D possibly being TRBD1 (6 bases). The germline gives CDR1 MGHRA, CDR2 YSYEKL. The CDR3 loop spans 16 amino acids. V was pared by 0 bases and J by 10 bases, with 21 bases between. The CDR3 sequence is CASSQEGRGQRGLAFF. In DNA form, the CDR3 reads TGCGCCAGCAGCCAAGAGGGGCGTGGACAGAGGGGTTTAGCTTTCTTT.

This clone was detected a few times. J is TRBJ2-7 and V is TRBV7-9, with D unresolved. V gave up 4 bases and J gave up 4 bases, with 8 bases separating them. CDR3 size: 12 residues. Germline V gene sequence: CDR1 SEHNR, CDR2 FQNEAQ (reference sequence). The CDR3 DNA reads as TGTGCCAGCAGCTCCGCGGCTTACGAGCAGTACTTC. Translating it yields CASSSAAYEQYF.

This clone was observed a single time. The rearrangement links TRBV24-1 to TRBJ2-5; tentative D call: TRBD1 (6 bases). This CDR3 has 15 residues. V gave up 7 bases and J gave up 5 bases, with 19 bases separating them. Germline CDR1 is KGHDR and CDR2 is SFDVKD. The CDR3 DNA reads TGTGCCACCAGGGATATGGGACACTGGATTGAGACCCAGTACTTC. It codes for CATRDMGHWIETQYF.

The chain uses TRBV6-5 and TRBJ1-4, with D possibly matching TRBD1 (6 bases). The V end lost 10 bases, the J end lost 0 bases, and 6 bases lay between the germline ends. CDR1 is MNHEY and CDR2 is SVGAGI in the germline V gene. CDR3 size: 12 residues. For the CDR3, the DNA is TGTGCCACAGGGGCAACTAATGAAAAACTGTTTTTT. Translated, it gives CATGATNEKLFF.

The CDR3 nucleotides are TGTGCCAGCAGGGCGGGACTAGCGGGAGCGAACATTCAGTACTTC. Encoded protein: CASRAGLAGANIQYF. This sequence joins TRBV6-5 and TRBJ2-4, with TRBD2 matching 14 bases. This CDR3 is built from 15 residues. The germline gives CDR1 MNHEY, CDR2 SVGAGI. The trim removed 6 bases at V and 7 bases at J, leaving 5 bases unmatched.

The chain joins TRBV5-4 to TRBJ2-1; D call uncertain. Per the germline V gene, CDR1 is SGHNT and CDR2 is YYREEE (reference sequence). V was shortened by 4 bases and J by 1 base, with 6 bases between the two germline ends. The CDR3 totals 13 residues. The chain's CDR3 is CASSRDSYNEQFF. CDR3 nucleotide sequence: TGTGCCAGCAGCAGGGATTCCTACAATGAGCAGTTCTTC. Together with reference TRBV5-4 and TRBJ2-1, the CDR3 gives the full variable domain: ETGVTQSPTHLIKTRGQQVTLRCSSQSGHNTVSWYQQALGQGPQFIFQYYREEENGRGNFPPRFSGLQFPNYSSELNVNALELDDSALYLCASSRDSYNEQFFGPGTRLTVL.

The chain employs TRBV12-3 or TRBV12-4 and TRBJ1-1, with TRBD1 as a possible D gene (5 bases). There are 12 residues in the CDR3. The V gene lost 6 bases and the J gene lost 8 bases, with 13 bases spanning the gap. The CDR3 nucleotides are TGTGCCAGCAGCGATCGACAGCCAGAAGCTTTCTTT. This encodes CASSDRQPEAFF.

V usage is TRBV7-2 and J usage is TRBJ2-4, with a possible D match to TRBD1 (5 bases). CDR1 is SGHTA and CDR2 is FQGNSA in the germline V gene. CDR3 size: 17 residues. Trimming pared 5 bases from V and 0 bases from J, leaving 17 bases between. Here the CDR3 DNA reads TGTGCCAGCAGCCCAAGTACAGGAAATTCAGCCAAAAACATTCAGTACTTC. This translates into CASSPSTGNSAKNIQYF. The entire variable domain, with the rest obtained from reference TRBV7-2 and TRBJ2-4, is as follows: GAGVSQSPSNKVTEKGKDVELRCDPISGHTALYWYRQSLGQGLEFLIYFQGNSAPDKSGLPSDRFSAERTGGSVSTLTIQRTQQEDSAVYLCASSPSTGNSAKNIQYFGAGTRLSVL.

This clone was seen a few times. DNA of the CDR3: TGTGCCAGCAGCCCCAACGGACCCTATGGCTACACCTTC. It translates to CASSPNGPYGYTF. V gene TRBV7-9 combines with J gene TRBJ1-2; unclear D gene. V lost 5 bases, J lost 4 bases, and 11 bases lay in between. The CDR3 has 13 residues. Germline V lookup: CDR1 SEHNR, CDR2 FQNEAQ (reference sequence).

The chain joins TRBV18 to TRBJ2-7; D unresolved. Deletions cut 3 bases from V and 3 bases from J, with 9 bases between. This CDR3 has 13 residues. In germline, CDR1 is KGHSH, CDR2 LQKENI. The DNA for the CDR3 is TGTGCCAGCTCACCGGCTAGGGACTACGAGCAGTACTTC. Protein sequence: CASSPARDYEQYF.

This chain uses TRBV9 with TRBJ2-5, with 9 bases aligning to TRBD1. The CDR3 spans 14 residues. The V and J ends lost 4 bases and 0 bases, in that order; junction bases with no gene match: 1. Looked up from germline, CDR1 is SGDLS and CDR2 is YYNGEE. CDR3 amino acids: CASSRQGDQETQYF. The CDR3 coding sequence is TGTGCCAGCAGCCGACAGGGGGACCAAGAGACCCAGTACTTC.

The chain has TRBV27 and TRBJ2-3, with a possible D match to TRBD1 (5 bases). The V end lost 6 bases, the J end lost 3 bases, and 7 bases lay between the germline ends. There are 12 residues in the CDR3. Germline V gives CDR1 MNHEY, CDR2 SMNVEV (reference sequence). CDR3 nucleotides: TGTGCCAGCAGGCGACAGACAGATACGCAGTATTTT. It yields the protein CASRRQTDTQYF.

The CDR3 sequence is CASSPLTGASTDTQYF. The DNA of the CDR3 is TGTGCCAGCTCACCACTGACGGGTGCTAGCACAGATACGCAGTATTTT. The chain recombines TRBV18 with TRBJ2-3, with D unclear. The CDR3 loop spans 16 amino acids. CDR1 is KGHSH, CDR2 LQKENI, per germline. Trimming took 1 base from V and 0 from J, leaving 11 bases between them.

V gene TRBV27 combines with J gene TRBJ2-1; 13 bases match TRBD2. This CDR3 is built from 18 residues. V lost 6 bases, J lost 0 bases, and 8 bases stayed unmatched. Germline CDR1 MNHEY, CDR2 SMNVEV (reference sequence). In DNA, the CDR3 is TGTGCCAGCAGGAAATCCGGGACTAGCGGGGCCTCCTACAATGAGCAGTTCTTC. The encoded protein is CASRKSGTSGASYNEQFF.